The 2 T cell receptor beta chains in this list originate from one sample, sequenced in a study of cytomegalovirus exposure and HLA in healthy donors. In the PCR, 60 Vbeta and 13 Jbeta primers were used. Clones were sequenced by immunoSEQ multiplex PCR, and TCRdb holds only the in-frame ones, with some missing. Altogether 100,000 to 150,000 clones are present, 70% to 85% being singletons, with the ten largest covering under 3%. Sequencing was performed on PBMCs. The origin of the receptors is a woman younger than 30 in good health and CMV-seropositive.

The rearrangement links TRBV23-1 to TRBJ2-5; D call uncertain. TRBV23-1 is classed as an ORF, of uncertain function. The length of the CDR3 is 15 residues. Trimming cost V 0 bases and J 1 base, with 9 bases left between them. The CDR3 region has the DNA TGCGCCAGCAGTCAATCTTTGGCACCCCAAGAGACCCAGTACTTC. This translates into CASSQSLAPQETQYF.

The gene calls are TRBV7-6 and TRBJ2-7; weak D call: TRBD1 (6 bases). Per germline, CDR1 SGHVS and CDR2 FNYEAQ. This CDR3 is built from 14 residues. Trimming pared 6 bases from V and 2 bases from J, leaving 14 bases between. CDR3 bases: TGTGCCAGCAGTTCCGGGGACATCCCCTACGAGCAGTACTTC. It encodes CASSSGDIPYEQYF.